This paragraph reports one T cell receptor beta chain. Its antigen is undetermined. One entry per CDR3 protein, called by TCRdb with MiXCR from the 5' RACE reads. Among more than 250,000 distinct CDR3 sequences listed, around 15% were seen once. The data originate from a study of T-cell memory formation after mild COVID-19. Notes on the study in general: CD4+ contracting clones were mainly CM and EM; CD8+ ones, EMRA.

The sequenced material came from PBMCs or a T cell subset sorted from them (not recorded which). This sequence was found in a man aged 18 to 29 who had mild COVID-19 (a few samples of this study predate the infection). Cell type and time point are not known.

For the CDR3, the DNA is TGCAGCGAAAACCGGGAGGGACAGCCCCAGCATTTT. It codes for CSENREGQPQHF. The J gene is TRBJ1-5, the V gene TRBV29-1; D is uncertain. The V end was cut by 7 bases, the J end by 7 bases, with 14 bases between. The CDR3 loop spans 12 amino acids. Per germline, CDR1 SQVTM and CDR2 ANQGSEA. Looking up the rest from reference TRBV29-1 and TRBJ1-5 gives the full variable domain: SAVISQKPSRDICQRGTSLTIQCQVDSQVTMMFWYRQQPGQSLTLIATANQGSEATYESGFVIDKFPISRPNLTFSTLTVSNMSPEDSSIYLCSENREGQPQHFGDGTRLSIL.